Shown below are 9 T cell receptor beta chains from a single sample sequenced in a study of vaccination effects on CD4 cells after COVID-19. Their specific antigens are unknown. Having been cultured for around ten days, the cells underwent CD4+ T cell isolation. The repertoire was sequenced with immunoSEQ multiplex PCR; TCRdb's copy has only in-frame clones and lacks some. The sample contains about 25,000 clones, nearly 75% of which appear only once. This material consisted of CD4+ T cells from PBMCs cultured without peptide, taken before COVID-19 vaccination. The receptors shown here come from a human donor who received a COVID-19 vaccine.

This clone was detected only once. This chain uses TRBV6-2 or TRBV6-3 with TRBJ1-5, with a tentative D call TRBD1 (5 bases). V lost 5 bases to trimming and J lost 5 bases, with 19 bases between them. Germline CDR1 and CDR2: MNHEY and SVGEGT. The CDR3 sequence is 16 residues long. CDR3 nucleotide sequence: TGTGCCAGCAGTCCAAGGGGTTCTAGCTCCGATCAGCCCCAGCATTTT. This encodes CASSPRGSSSDQPQHF.

The sample holds one count of this clone. The chain employs TRBV3-1 (or the pseudogene TRBV3-2) and TRBJ1-6; weak D call: TRBD1 (5 bases). Germline loops: CDR1 LGHDT, CDR2 YNNKEL (reference sequence). This CDR3 comprises 13 residues. V lost 6 bases and J 7 bases, leaving 10 bases between the germline ends. The chain's CDR3 is CASSFGANSPLHF. Written as DNA, the CDR3 is TGTGCCAGCAGTTTCGGGGCAAATTCACCCCTCCACTTT.

V and J are TRBV6-2 or TRBV6-3 and TRBJ1-2; TRBD1 matches at 7 bases. CDR1 and CDR2 from the germline V gene are MNHEY and SVGEGT. V trimming: 4 bases; J trimming: 5 bases; junction bases outside the gene matches: 7. CDR3 size: 14 residues. The CDR3 nucleotides read TGTGCCAGCAGTTCCCTTGGACAGGTTTATGGCTACACCTTC. This translates into CASSSLGQVYGYTF.

This chain connects TRBV5-1 to TRBJ2-1; a weak D match, TRBD1 (5 bases). The CDR3 spans 15 residues. CDR1 is SGHRS and CDR2 is YFSETQ in the germline V gene. V was shortened by 0 bases and J by 5 bases, with 12 bases between the two germline ends. The CDR3 protein is CASSLDSGIDNEQFF. The CDR3 DNA sequence: TGCGCCAGCAGCTTGGATTCAGGGATCGACAATGAGCAGTTCTTC. Complete variable domain (other parts from reference TRBV5-1 and TRBJ2-1): KAGVTQTPRYLIKTRGQQVTLSCSPISGHRSVSWYQQTPGQGLQFLFEYFSETQRNKGNFPGRFSGRQFSNSRSEMNVSTLELGDSALYLCASSLDSGIDNEQFFGPGTRLTVL.

The chain carries TRBV19 and TRBJ1-4, with D possibly being TRBD1 (6 bases). Germline CDR1 is LNHDA and CDR2 is SQIVND (reference sequence). Trimming removed 6 bases from V and 8 bases from J, with 19 bases in between. This CDR3 is built from 15 residues. The CDR3 nucleotides are TGTGCCAGTAGACCCCAGGGAGGGGGAACCGAAAAACTGTTTTTT. As protein: CASRPQGGGTEKLFF.

This clone came up a few times. The rearrangement joins TRBV6-6 to TRBJ2-1; 10 nucleotides align to TRBD2. The CDR3 extends over 11 amino acids. V lost 6 bases and J lost 14; bases outside the gene matches: 4. The germline gives CDR1 MNHNY, CDR2 SVGAGI (reference sequence). CDR3 DNA sequence: TGTGCCAGCAGCCTAGCGGGGGTAGAGTTCTTC. It translates to CASSLAGVEFF.

The chain uses TRBV30 and TRBJ1-1, with a tentative D call TRBD1 (5 bases). V was shortened by 1 base and J by 7 bases, with 13 bases between the two germline ends. CDR1 and CDR2 from the germline V gene are GTSNPN and SVGIG (reference sequence). The CDR3 extends over 13 amino acids. The CDR3, as DNA: TGTGCCTGGAGTGAAGCAGGGTCCAGTGAAGCTTTCTTT. Its translation is CAWSEAGSSEAFF.

This chain links TRBV21-1 with TRBJ2-3; the D call of TRBD1 is as the table states it, not checked on the DNA. TRBV21-1 is reported as a pseudogene. The CDR3 sequence is 16 residues long. As DNA, the CDR3 is TGTGCCAGCAGGAAATACCGGGACAGGGGCAGAAATACGCAGTATTTT. It yields the protein CASRKYRDRGRNTQYF.

The chain combines TRBV5-8 with TRBJ2-3, with D hard to call. In germline, CDR1 is SGHTS, CDR2 YDEGEE. Trimming pared 0 bases from V and 3 bases from J, leaving 8 bases between. The CDR3 contains 14 residues. CDR3 region: CASSLDWGTDTQYF. The CDR3 DNA follows: TGTGCCAGCAGCTTGGATTGGGGTACAGATACGCAGTATTTT.